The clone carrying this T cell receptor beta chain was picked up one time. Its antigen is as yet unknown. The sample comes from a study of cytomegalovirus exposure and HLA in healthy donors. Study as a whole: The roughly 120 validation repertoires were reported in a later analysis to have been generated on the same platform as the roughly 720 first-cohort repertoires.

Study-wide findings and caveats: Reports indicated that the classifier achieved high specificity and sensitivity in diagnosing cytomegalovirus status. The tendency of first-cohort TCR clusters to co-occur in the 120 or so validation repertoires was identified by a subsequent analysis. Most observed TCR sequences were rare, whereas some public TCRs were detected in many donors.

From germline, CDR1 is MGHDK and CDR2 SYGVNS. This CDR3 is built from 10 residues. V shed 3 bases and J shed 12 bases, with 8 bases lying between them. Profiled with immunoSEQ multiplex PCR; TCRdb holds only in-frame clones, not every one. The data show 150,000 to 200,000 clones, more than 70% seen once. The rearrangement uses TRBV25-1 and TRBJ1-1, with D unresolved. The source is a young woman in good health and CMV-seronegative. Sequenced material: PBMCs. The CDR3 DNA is TGTGCCAGCAGTGAGATTTCTACTTTCTTT. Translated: CASSEISTFF.